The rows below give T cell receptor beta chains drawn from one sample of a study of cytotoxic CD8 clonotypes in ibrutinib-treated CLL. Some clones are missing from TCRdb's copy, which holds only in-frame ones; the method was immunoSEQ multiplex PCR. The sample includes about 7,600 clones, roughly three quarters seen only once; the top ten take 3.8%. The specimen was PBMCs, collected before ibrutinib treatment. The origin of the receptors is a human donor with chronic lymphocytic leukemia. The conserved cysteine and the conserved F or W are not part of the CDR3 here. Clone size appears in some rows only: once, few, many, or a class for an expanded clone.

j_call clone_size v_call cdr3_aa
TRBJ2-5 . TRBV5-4 ASSAGGRGGRETQY
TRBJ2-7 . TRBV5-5 ASSLEGTLSYEQY
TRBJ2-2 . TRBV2 ASSGDPTHTGELF
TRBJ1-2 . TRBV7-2 ASSLGTGGGYGYT
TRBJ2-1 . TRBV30 ALGLRNNEQF
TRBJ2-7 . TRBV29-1 SGQGAFSGNSYEQY
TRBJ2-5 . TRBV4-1 ASSQERGQGALMETQY
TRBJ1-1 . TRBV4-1 ASSPILRNTEAF
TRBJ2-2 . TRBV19 ASSMWGSGNTGELF
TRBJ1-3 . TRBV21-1 ASGTGTGNTIY
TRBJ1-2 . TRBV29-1 SVEGGGGGYT
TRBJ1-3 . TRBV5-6 ASRESGRSLGNTIY
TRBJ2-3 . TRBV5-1 ASSLDSTDTQY
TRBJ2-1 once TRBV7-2 ASSLSSGPSSYNEQF
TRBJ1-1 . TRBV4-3 ASGRDRVIAF
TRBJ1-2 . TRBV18 ASSLGGPSYGYT
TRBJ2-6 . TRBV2 ASRRWGAGANVLT
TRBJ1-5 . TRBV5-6 ASSRTGYDNQPQH
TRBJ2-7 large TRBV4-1 ASSQDLDSLYEQY
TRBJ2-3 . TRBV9 ASSETDRGRRTDTQY